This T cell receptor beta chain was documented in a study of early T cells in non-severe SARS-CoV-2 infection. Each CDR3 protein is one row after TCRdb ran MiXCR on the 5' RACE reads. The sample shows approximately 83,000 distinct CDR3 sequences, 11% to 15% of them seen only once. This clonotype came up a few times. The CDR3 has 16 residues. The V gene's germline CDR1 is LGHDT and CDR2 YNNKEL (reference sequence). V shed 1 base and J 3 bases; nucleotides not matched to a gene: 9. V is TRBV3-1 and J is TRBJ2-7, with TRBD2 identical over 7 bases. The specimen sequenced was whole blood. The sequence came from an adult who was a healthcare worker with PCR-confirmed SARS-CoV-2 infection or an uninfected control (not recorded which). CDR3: CASSQGEAGVLYEQYF. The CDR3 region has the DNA TGTGCCAGCAGCCAAGGCGAGGCGGGGGTTCTCTACGAGCAGTACTTC.